The next 2 T cell receptor beta chains were all read from a single sample in a study of neurological immune-mediated disorders (dated by TCRdb to about 2019). Libraries were made using 5' RACE. Data came from an Illumina HiSeq 2500. Starting from the raw public reads, TCRdb applied fastp trimming at Q25, assembled clones with MiXCR and retained in-frame beta chains. Identical CDR3 proteins give one entry, which carries the most common genes and DNA. This sample holds tens of thousands of distinct CDR3 sequences; roughly 3.6% were observed only once. The ten top clones hold 1% to 1.5% of the sample. The sample taken for sequencing was PBMCs. These receptors were collected from a man aged 30 to 39 with multiple sclerosis.

Many counts were recorded for this clonotype. The chain carries TRBV6-5 and TRBJ2-2; D tentatively fits TRBD1 or TRBD2 (5 bases each). V shed 5 bases and J shed 3 bases, with 13 bases lying between them. CDR3 length equals 15 residues. Germline V CDR1 and CDR2: MNHEY, SVGAGI. In DNA, the CDR3 is TGTGCCAGCAGTCCTTGGGGCGGGTACACCGGGGAGCTGTTTTTT. Translating it yields CASSPWGGYTGELFF.

This clonotype was picked up many times. This rearrangement joins TRBV6-5 to TRBJ2-1; D remains ambiguous. The CDR3 has 11 residues. Between the trimmed V and J ends, which lost 5 bases and 8 bases, there was a span of 7 bases. Germline V gives CDR1 MNHEY, CDR2 SVGAGI. In DNA form, the CDR3 reads TGTGCCAGCAGTACTAAATATGAGCAGTTCTTC. It codes for CASSTKYEQFF.